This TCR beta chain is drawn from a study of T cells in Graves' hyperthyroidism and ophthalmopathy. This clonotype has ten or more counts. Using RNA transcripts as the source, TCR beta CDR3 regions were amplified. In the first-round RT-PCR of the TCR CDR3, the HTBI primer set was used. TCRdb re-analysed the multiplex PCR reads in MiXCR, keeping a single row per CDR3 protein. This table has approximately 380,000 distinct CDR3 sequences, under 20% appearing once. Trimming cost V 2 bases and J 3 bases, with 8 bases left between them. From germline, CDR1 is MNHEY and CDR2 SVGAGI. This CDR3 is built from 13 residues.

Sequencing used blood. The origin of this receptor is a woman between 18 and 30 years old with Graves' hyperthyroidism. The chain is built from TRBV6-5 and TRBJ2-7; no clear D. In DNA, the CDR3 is TGTGCCAGCAGTTACGACTTTTACTACGAGCAGTACTTC. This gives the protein CASSYDFYYEQYF.